This T cell receptor (beta chain) was documented in a study of blood T cell repertoires in COVID-19. Authors' processing steps: Reference gene primer amplification yielded estimated nucleated cell counts. The protocol was immunoSEQ multiplex PCR, while the TCRdb copy is restricted to in-frame clones and leaves out a portion. V and J calls and clone size are given by that table; D and trimming were obtained from the DNA. The data hold a few hundred thousand clones, with approximately 92% observed a single time. This clone appeared a single time. CDR1 is MNHEY, CDR2 SMNVEV, per germline (reference sequence). V lost 3 bases and J 2 bases, leaving 8 bases between the germline ends. This CDR3 spans 14 amino acids.

The TCR originated in a woman in her thirties or forties who had recovered from COVID-19. This sequence joins TRBV27 and TRBJ1-3; TRBD1 might be the D (5 bases). The specimen sequenced was peripheral blood. CDR3 sequence: CASSFLGPGNTIYF. Written as DNA, the CDR3 is TGTGCCAGCAGTTTTTTGGGGCCTGGAAACACCATATATTTT.